The 5 T cell receptor beta chains below were found in one sample sequenced in a study of blood T cells in healthy people across ages. A J-beta primer mix and a sample-barcoded 5' primer were used in a second PCR of about 7 to 12 cycles. TCRdb fed the 5' RACE reads into MiXCR, producing one record per CDR3 protein. The data show over 600,000 distinct CDR3 sequences, about 47% seen once. Sequenced material: blood. The receptor source for this set is a man of 80 years or more in good health.

This clonotype was recorded a few times. This chain uses TRBV29-1 with TRBJ1-3; D is possibly TRBD1 (5 bases). This CDR3 has 17 residues. V lost 6 bases, J lost 8 bases, and 29 bases lay in between. Germline CDR1 SQVTM, CDR2 ANQGSEA. CDR3 residues: CSVGDGRARSTGDTIYF. The CDR3 nucleotides are TGCAGCGTCGGGGACGGAAGGGCTCGCTCAACGGGTGACACCATATATTTT.

This clonotype was recorded many times. This chain joins TRBV12-3 or TRBV12-4 and TRBJ1-2; tentative D call: TRBD1 (6 bases). V lost 6 bases, J lost 4 bases, and 18 bases lay in between. The CDR3 runs 15 residues. The CDR3 loop reads CASRLRTEVLYGYTF. In DNA, the CDR3 is TGTGCCAGCAGGCTAAGGACAGAGGTCCTCTATGGCTACACCTTC.

Concerning this clonotype: A clone one base away is much larger, so this may be a read error. The chain joins TRBV7-2 to TRBJ2-3, with D unclear. V was clipped by 4 bases and J by 2 bases, with 7 bases between them. The germline V gene encodes CDR1 SGHTA and CDR2 FQGNSA. This CDR3 region has 13 residues. CDR3 in DNA: TGTGCCAGCAGCTGGGTCGTCACAGATACGCAGTATTTT. This translates into CASSWVVTDTQYF.

This clonotype has ten or more counts. The chain has TRBV18 and TRBJ2-5; 11 bases match TRBD1. This CDR3 spans 17 amino acids. Germline V gene lookup returns CDR1 KGHSH and CDR2 LQKENI. Trimming cost V 4 bases and J 1 base; bases outside gene matches: 8. The CDR3 DNA sequence: TGTGCCAGCTCACACCTCTGGACAGGGGGCCCCCAAGAGACCCAGTACTTC. It specifies CASSHLWTGGPQETQYF.

The rearrangement joins TRBV7-9 to TRBJ2-7; no definite D call. V shed 0 bases and J shed 2 bases, with 8 bases lying between them. The CDR3 loop spans 14 amino acids. Per the germline V gene, CDR1 is SEHNR and CDR2 is FQNEAQ (reference sequence). The CDR3 nucleotides read TGTGCCAGCAGCTTAGCGGAAAGCCCCTACGAGCAGTACTTC. This encodes CASSLAESPYEQYF. The variable domain in full, with the rest retrieved from reference TRBV7-9 and TRBJ2-7, is DTGVSQNPRHKITKRGQNVTFRCDPISEHNRLYWYRQTLGQGPEFLTYFQNEAQLEKSRLLSDRFSAERPKGSFSTLEIQRTEQGDSAMYLCASSLAESPYEQYFGPGTRLTVT.